This T cell receptor beta chain was recovered during a study of cytomegalovirus exposure and HLA in healthy donors. Study-level background: Caucasian-associated ancestry cluster membership applied to approximately 81% of 398 genotyped donors.

Notes on the study in general: Differences between HLA loci emerged in a later analysis of TCR association rates, with DRB1 most and HLA-C fewest. More than 15,000 TCR beta sequences were associated with HLA alleles at 0.05 false discovery rate in a later analysis. TCR beta chains numbering under 200 were designated cytomegalovirus-associated.

PCR amplification relied on 60 Vbeta primers (plus 13 Jbeta primers). The table came from immunoSEQ multiplex PCR; TCRdb's copy has only in-frame clones and leaves some out. The table lists 75,000 to 95,000 clones. A remark on this clone: Its antigen is still unknown.

The CDR3 is made up of 18 amino acids. The V end lost 5 bases, the J end lost 4 bases, and 25 bases lay between the germline ends. Germline assignment: CDR1 MNHEY and CDR2 SMNVEV (reference sequence). The sequencing sample was made of PBMCs. The rearrangement links TRBV27 to TRBJ2-3; D gene uncertain. This sequence originates from a man between 25 and 39 years old in good health and CMV-seronegative. The CDR3 DNA follows: TGTGCCAGCAGTAATAATGTTCGTGAGGCCGGATCCTCAGATACGCAGTATTTT. Translation: CASSNNVREAGSSDTQYF.